In this sample, the clone carrying this T cell receptor (beta chain) is large (0.1 to 1%). No antigen is known for it. Profiling relied on immunoSEQ multiplex PCR, and the TCRdb table lists in-frame clones only, not all of them. The data contain 2,000 or so clones, 25% to 35% of them singletons. This sample is part of a study of T cells in localized non-small cell lung cancer. Broader study findings: Elevated blood T cell density was associated with longer overall survival. Appearance in adjacent lung was seen for a median about 59 of the top 100 tumor clones. Adjacent uninvolved lung tissue had the highest T cell clonality, exceeding tumor.

The sequencing used normal lung tissue next to the tumor, collected before any cancer treatment. The origin of this receptor is a woman aged 40-70 years with stage II lung adenocarcinoma.

The CDR3 region is CASSWDTNTEAFF. DNA for the CDR3: TGTGCCAGCAGTTGGGACACGAACACTGAAGCTTTCTTT. The chain combines TRBV6-8 with TRBJ1-1; D possibly corresponds to TRBD1 (6 bases). CDR1 and CDR2 from the germline V gene are MNHGY and SAAAGT. The CDR3 has 13 amino acids. The V end was cut by 4 bases, the J end by 1 base, with 7 bases between.